Included here is one T cell receptor (beta chain) sequence, with context. This sample is drawn from a study of blood T cell repertoires in COVID-19. Study in general: COVID-19 samples, acute and convalescent, were from the United States, Italy and Spain. Sample material is recorded as cDNA or gDNA derived from T cells, B-cell-depleted T cells, or PBMCs.

Per the study methods: Counts of nucleated cells, estimated from reference gene primer amplification, were obtained. Clones were read by immunoSEQ multiplex PCR, and TCRdb kept only the in-frame ones, dropping some. Clone size and the V and J calls come from that table; the DNA yielded D and trimming. The repertoire has around 130,000 clones, about nine tenths of them found once; the top ten carry around 4.7%. The receptor was isolated from a man aged 40-49 years with acute or convalescent COVID-19. The sample was peripheral blood.

The CDR3 DNA is TGTGCCAGCAGCTTAGCGGGGACAGGGGCCAATGGCTACACCTTC. Translating it yields CASSLAGTGANGYTF. This chain connects TRBV7-8 to TRBJ1-2, with TRBD1 matching over 10 bases. Unmatched junction bases numbered 4, after V lost 0 bases and J lost 6 bases. Germline CDR1 is SGHVS and CDR2 is FQNEAQ. There are 15 residues in the CDR3.